These 21 T cell receptor beta chains were all obtained from the same sample, sequenced in a study of metastatic and nonmetastatic thyroid tumors. TCRdb used MiXCR to call clones anew from the PCR reads. This table has tens of thousands of clones, 9.5% to 12% appearing once. No treatment of any kind had been given to any patient before thyroid surgery. Sequencing input: blood. These receptors were taken from a female donor with papillary thyroid cancer or a benign thyroid nodule (not recorded which). Some clones in this sample may be carry-over from other donors' samples.

This clone has only a few counts. The chain couples TRBV6-2 or TRBV6-3 to TRBJ2-7; no definite D call. CDR1 MNHEY and CDR2 SVGEGT come from the germline V gene. The CDR3 extends over 12 amino acids. The V end was cut by 6 bases, the J end by 7 bases, with 13 bases between. CDR3 sequence reads: CASRLVLGEQYF. The CDR3 DNA is TGTGCCAGCAGGCTTGTCTTGGGGGAGCAGTACTTC.

The table lists this clone with a few counts. It may be a read error: a sequence one base away is much more abundant. V is TRBV28 and J is TRBJ2-3; D ambiguous. V was trimmed by 5 bases and J by 0 bases, leaving 9 bases between them. Germline V gene data show CDR1 as MDHEN and CDR2 as SYDVKM. The CDR3 sequence is 14 residues long. CDR3 protein: CASSPVTSTDTQYF. The CDR3 coding sequence is TGTGCCAGCAGTCCGGTAACTAGCACAGATACGCAGTATTTT.

CDR3 nucleotide sequence: TGTGCCAGCTCACCCAGGACAGGGGGACTAGCGGGGTCCTACGAGCAGTACTTC. Its protein is CASSPRTGGLAGSYEQYF. The chain links TRBV18 to TRBJ2-7; the match to TRBD2 covers 13 bases. The CDR3 extends over 18 amino acids. From germline, CDR1 is KGHSH and CDR2 LQKENI. After removal of 3 bases from V and 1 base from J, the junction contained 9 bases not matched to a gene.

This clone was recorded at least ten times. The rearrangement joins TRBV3-1 to TRBJ2-1, with 8 bases fitting TRBD2. Germline CDR1 reads LGHDT; CDR2 reads YNNKEL (reference sequence). The CDR3 runs to 15 residues. Germline trimming cut 0 bases from V and 4 bases from J; bases unmatched to any gene: 2. The CDR3 nucleotides read TGTGCCAGCAGCCAAGAGACTAGCGTTTACAATGAGCAGTTCTTC. Residues: CASSQETSVYNEQFF.

This clone was recorded many times. This chain joins TRBV30 and TRBJ1-3, with D possibly being TRBD1 (5 bases). Between the trimmed V and J ends, which lost 3 bases and 2 bases, there was a span of 14 bases. The germline V gene has CDR1 GTSNPN and CDR2 SVGIG (reference sequence). The CDR3 is 15 amino acids. The CDR3, as DNA: TGTGCCTGGAGCCCACGGGACTTCACTGGAAACACCATATATTTT. It is translated as CAWSPRDFTGNTIYF.

The V and J genes are TRBV5-1 and TRBJ2-7; no clear D. The CDR3 sequence is 15 residues long. V lost 0 bases to trimming and J lost 0 bases, with 10 bases between them. Germline V lookup: CDR1 SGHRS, CDR2 YFSETQ. In nucleotides, the CDR3 is TGCGCCAGCAGCTTGGGACGGGTTCCCTCCTACGAGCAGTACTTC. The encoded protein is CASSLGRVPSYEQYF.

This clone appeared many times. V is TRBV6-1 and J is TRBJ2-6, with a tentative D call TRBD1 (5 bases). The CDR3 loop spans 15 amino acids. The germline V gene encodes CDR1 MNHNS and CDR2 SASEGT. V lost 7 bases to trimming and J lost 0 bases, with 10 bases between them. CDR3 region: CASTKGVSGANVLTF. CDR3 nucleotides: TGTGCCAGCACTAAAGGGGTCTCTGGGGCCAACGTCCTGACTTTC.

This clone was counted at least ten times. This rearrangement joins TRBV9 to TRBJ2-1, with TRBD2 identical over 8 bases. The CDR3 has 15 amino acids. Trimming at V came to 3 bases and at J to 0 bases, leaving 2 bases not matched to a gene. Germline values: CDR1 SGDLS, CDR2 YYNGEE. The CDR3 loop is CASSGSGASYNEQFF. In DNA form, the CDR3 reads TGTGCCAGCAGCGGTAGCGGGGCCTCCTACAATGAGCAGTTCTTC.

In its sample, this clone was seen many times. The V call is TRBV29-1, the J call TRBJ2-2, with 9 bases matching TRBD1. The CDR3 runs to 14 residues. J gave up 5 bases and V 7 bases, and 8 bases lay outside the gene matches. Germline-derived CDR1 and CDR2 are SQVTM and ANQGSEA. CDR3 sequence: CSADDRGGTGELFF. In DNA form, the CDR3 reads TGCAGCGCCGACGACAGGGGGGGGACCGGGGAGCTGTTTTTT.

Note on this clone: The CDR3 does not close with the conserved phenylalanine or tryptophan, likely indicating a read error. The CDR3 DNA is TGTGCCAGCAGTGAAACAGGGACAGAGCAGTACTCC. Amino acids: CASSETGTEQYS. The gene calls are TRBV12-3 or TRBV12-4 and TRBJ2-7, with D possibly being TRBD1 (6 bases). The V end lost 5 bases, the J end lost 7 bases, and 12 bases lay between the germline ends. This CDR3 is built from 12 residues.

At least ten counts were recorded for this clone. Other nucleotide sequences from this sample produce the same CDR3. V usage is TRBV3-1 and J usage is TRBJ2-7; 8 positions match TRBD2. This CDR3 spans 16 amino acids. Germline CDR1 and CDR2: LGHDT and YNNKEL (reference sequence). V lost 1 base, J lost 0 bases, and 5 bases stayed unmatched. The CDR3 reads CASSQGPGTSSYEQYF. Written as DNA, the CDR3 is TGTGCCAGCAGCCAAGGCCCTGGGACTAGCTCCTACGAGCAGTACTTC.

This clone was seen repeatedly, ten times or more. The chain combines TRBV12-3 or TRBV12-4 with TRBJ1-2; D remains unclear. This CDR3 is built from 11 residues. V dropped 2 bases and J dropped 7 bases, with 5 bases sitting between them. CDR3 nucleotides: TGTGCCAGCAGTTTAAGAGTTGGCTACACCTTC. Protein: CASSLRVGYTF.

Ten or more counts support this clone. The chain has TRBV6-1 and TRBJ2-7, with 10 bases fitting TRBD2. The V gene's germline CDR1 is MNHNS and CDR2 SASEGT. Germline trimming cut 5 bases from V and 5 bases from J; bases unmatched to any gene: 12. The CDR3 loop spans 16 amino acids. The CDR3 region is CASSLRVGTSDHEQYF. The CDR3 bases are TGTGCCAGCAGTTTACGGGTAGGGACTAGCGACCACGAGCAGTACTTC.

This clone occurred many times. The chain is built from TRBV6-5 and TRBJ1-1, with 7 positions matching TRBD1. CDR1 MNHEY and CDR2 SVGAGI come from the germline V gene. V dropped 1 base and J dropped 5; count of bases not matched to a gene: 13. This CDR3 has 17 amino acids. The CDR3 region has the DNA TGTGCCAGCAGTTACTATTTGTCTACAGGGGAGGGAACTGAAGCTTTCTTT. It yields the protein CASSYYLSTGEGTEAFF.

This clone was seen repeatedly, ten times or more. The chain uses TRBV10-1 and TRBJ2-7, with D possibly being TRBD1 (6 bases). Germline CDR1 reads WNHNN; CDR2 reads SYGVQD (reference sequence). The CDR3 consists of 11 residues. Trimming shortened V by 9 bases and J by 4 bases, and 10 bases separated the two germline ends. The CDR3 DNA reads TGCGCCAGGAGCCAGGGGTACGAGCAGTACTTC. This gives the protein CARSQGYEQYF.

In this sample, this clone turned up a few times. The chain employs TRBV6-2 or TRBV6-3 and TRBJ1-5, with a tentative D call TRBD1 (6 bases). Deletions cut 6 bases from V and 0 bases from J, with 12 bases between. This CDR3 contains 15 residues. Germline CDR1 and CDR2: MNHEY and SVGEGT. The CDR3 DNA reads TGTGCCAGCAGGATGGACAGTCTTAGCAATCAGCCCCAGCATTTT. Amino acids: CASRMDSLSNQPQHF.

This clone has at least ten counts. The rearrangement uses TRBV15 and TRBJ2-1; D perhaps matches TRBD1 (6 bases). V dropped 4 bases and J dropped 1 base, with 11 bases sitting between them. The CDR3 sequence is 15 residues long. Germline assignment: CDR1 LNHNV and CDR2 YYDKDF (reference sequence). CDR3 DNA sequence: TGTGCCACCAGCACCAGGGGTTTTTCCTACAATGAGCAGTTCTTC. Its protein is CATSTRGFSYNEQFF.

V and J are TRBV2 and TRBJ2-2, with D possibly TRBD2 on 6 matching bases. Germline CDR1 is SNHLY and CDR2 is FYNNEI. This CDR3 spans 14 amino acids. Trimming left V 10 bases short and J 4 bases short, with 16 bases between. CDR3 amino acids: CANQGRGGTGELFF. The CDR3 DNA sequence: TGTGCCAACCAGGGTCGGGGAGGCACCGGGGAGCTGTTTTTT.

This clone was detected ten times or more. V and J are TRBV6-1 and TRBJ2-5, with TRBD2 matching over 9 bases. The V and J ends lost 2 bases and 5 bases, in that order; junction bases with no gene match: 9. In germline, CDR1 is MNHNS, CDR2 SASEGT. This CDR3 contains 16 residues. CDR3 region: CASSELGGGGRETQYF. The CDR3 DNA sequence: TGTGCCAGCAGTGAATTGGGCGGGGGGGGCCGCGAGACCCAGTACTTC.

This clone was found many times. J is TRBJ2-7 and V is TRBV19; D remains ambiguous. Germline CDR1 LNHDA, CDR2 SQIVND (reference sequence). The CDR3 totals 14 residues. The germline V and J ends were trimmed by 3 bases and 3 bases, with 12 bases remaining between them. DNA of the CDR3: TGTGCCAGTAGTATTCATGACACTAACTACGAGCAGTACTTC. Translation gives CASSIHDTNYEQYF.

This clone was recorded at least ten times. CDR3: CASSEVDRGRRDEQFF. In DNA form, the CDR3 reads TGTGCCAGCAGCGAGGTAGACAGGGGGCGCAGGGATGAGCAGTTCTTC. V is TRBV9 and J is TRBJ2-1, with 10 bases lining up with TRBD1. The V segment lost 3 bases and the J segment 8 bases; nucleotides outside the gene matches: 11. CDR3 size: 16 residues. Germline V gives CDR1 SGDLS, CDR2 YYNGEE.